The clone carrying this T cell receptor beta chain came up once. Its antigen is undetermined. Replicate PCRs for unsorted PBMC used about 0.3 ug DNA (approximately 30,000 T cell genomes). The table came from immunoSEQ multiplex PCR; TCRdb's copy has only in-frame clones and leaves some out. The table has roughly 490,000 clones, roughly four fifths seen once; the top ten hold 10% to 15%. The data were obtained in a study of shared clonotypes between healthy human individuals. At the level of the study: The study enrolled a couple of women and three men aged 18 to 49. Study-wide results and caveats: Sequencing depth was predicted to influence how clonotypes are shared among donors.

The CDR3 is 16 residues long. Trimming at V came to 4 bases and at J to 2 bases, leaving 10 bases not matched to a gene. Genomic DNA for unsorted samples was obtained from 80 million to 100 million PBMCs. The sample comprised PBMCs. The rearrangement links TRBV5-3 to TRBJ2-5; TRBD2 aligns across 8 bases. TRBV5-3 is flagged as an ORF with uncertain function. This clonotype originated in a middle-aged woman in good health. Some clones in this sample may be carry-over from other donors' samples. CDR3 in amino acids: CARSPGLVGTQETQYF. CDR3 nucleotides: TGTGCCAGAAGCCCGGGACTAGTGGGTACTCAAGAGACCCAGTACTTC.